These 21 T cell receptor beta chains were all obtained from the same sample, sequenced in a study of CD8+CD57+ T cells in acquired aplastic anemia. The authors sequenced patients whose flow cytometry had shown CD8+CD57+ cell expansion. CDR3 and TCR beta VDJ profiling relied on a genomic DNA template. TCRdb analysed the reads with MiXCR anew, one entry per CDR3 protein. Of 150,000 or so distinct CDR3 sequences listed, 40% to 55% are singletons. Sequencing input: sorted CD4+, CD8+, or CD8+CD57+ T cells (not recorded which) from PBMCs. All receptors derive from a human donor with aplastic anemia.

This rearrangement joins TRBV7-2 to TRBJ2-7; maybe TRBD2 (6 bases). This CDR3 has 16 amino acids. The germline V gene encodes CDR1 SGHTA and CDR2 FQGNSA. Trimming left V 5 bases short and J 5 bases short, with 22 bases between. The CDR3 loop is CASSAAETRFRNEQYF. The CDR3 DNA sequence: TGTGCCAGCAGCGCAGCGGAGACTAGGTTCAGGAACGAGCAGTACTTC. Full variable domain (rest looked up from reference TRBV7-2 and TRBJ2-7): GAGVSQSPSNKVTEKGKDVELRCDPISGHTALYWYRQSLGQGLEFLIYFQGNSAPDKSGLPSDRFSAERTGGSVSTLTIQRTQQEDSAVYLCASSAAETRFRNEQYFGPGTRLTVT.

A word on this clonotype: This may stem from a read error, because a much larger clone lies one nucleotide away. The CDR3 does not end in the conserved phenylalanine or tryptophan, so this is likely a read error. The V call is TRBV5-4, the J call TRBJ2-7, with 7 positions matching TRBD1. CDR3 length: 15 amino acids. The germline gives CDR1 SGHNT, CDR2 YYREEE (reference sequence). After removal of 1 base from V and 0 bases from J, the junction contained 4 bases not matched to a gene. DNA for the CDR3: TGTGCCAGCAGCTTGTTAACAGGGGACTCCTACGAGCAGTACTCC. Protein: CASSLLTGDSYEQYS.

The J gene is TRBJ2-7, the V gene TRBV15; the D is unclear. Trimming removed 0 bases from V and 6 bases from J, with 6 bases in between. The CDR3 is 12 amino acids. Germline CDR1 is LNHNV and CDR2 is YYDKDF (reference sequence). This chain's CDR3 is CATSRDLSEQYF. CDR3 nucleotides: TGTGCCACCAGCAGAGATCTTTCCGAGCAGTACTTC.

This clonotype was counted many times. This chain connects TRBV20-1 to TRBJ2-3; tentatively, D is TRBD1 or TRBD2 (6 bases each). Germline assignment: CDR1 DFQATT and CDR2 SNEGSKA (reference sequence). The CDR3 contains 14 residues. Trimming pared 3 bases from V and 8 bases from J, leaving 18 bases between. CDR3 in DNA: TGCAGTGCTAGTTTCGGGGGCCGGGGCGGTACGCAGTATTTT. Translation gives CSASFGGRGGTQYF.

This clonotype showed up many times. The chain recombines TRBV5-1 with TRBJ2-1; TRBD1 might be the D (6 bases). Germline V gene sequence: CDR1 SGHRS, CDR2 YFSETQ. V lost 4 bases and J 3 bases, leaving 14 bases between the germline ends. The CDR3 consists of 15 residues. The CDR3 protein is CASSRDTTNYNEQFF. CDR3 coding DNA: TGCGCCAGCAGCAGGGACACGACGAACTACAATGAGCAGTTCTTC. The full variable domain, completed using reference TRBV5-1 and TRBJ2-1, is KAGVTQTPRYLIKTRGQQVTLSCSPISGHRSVSWYQQTPGQGLQFLFEYFSETQRNKGNFPGRFSGRQFSNSRSEMNVSTLELGDSALYLCASSRDTTNYNEQFFGPGTRLTVL.

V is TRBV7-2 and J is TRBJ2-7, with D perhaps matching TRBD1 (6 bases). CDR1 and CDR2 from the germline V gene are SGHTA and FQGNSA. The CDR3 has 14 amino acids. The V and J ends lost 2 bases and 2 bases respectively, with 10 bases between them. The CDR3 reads CASSLYGDTYEQYF. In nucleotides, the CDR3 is TGTGCCAGCAGCTTATATGGGGACACCTACGAGCAGTACTTC.

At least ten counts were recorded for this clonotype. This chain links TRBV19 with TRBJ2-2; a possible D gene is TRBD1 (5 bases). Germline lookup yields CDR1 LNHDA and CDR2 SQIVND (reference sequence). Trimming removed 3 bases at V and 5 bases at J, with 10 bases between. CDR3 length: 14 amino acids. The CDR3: CASSIPGYTGELFF. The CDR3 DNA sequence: TGTGCCAGTAGTATCCCAGGGTATACCGGGGAGCTGTTTTTT.

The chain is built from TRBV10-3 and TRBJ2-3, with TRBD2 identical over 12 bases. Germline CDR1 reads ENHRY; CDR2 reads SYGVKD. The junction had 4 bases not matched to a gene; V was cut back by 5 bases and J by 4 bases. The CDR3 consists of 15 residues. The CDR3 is CAISTLAGGPDTQYF. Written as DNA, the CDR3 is TGTGCCATCAGTACACTAGCGGGGGGACCAGATACGCAGTATTTT.

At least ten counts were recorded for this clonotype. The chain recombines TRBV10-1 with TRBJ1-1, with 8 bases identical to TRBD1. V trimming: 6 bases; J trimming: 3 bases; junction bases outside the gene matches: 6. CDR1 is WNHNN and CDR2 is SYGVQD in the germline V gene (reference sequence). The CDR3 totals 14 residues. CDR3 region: CASRAGGWDTEAFF. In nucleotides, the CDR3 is TGCGCCAGCAGAGCAGGGGGCTGGGACACTGAAGCTTTCTTT.

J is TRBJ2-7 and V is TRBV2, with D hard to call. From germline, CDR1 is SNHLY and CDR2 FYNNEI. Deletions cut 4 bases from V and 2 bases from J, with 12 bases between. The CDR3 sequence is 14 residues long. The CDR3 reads CASSVRVRTYEQYF. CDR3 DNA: TGTGCCAGCAGTGTCAGAGTCAGGACCTACGAGCAGTACTTC.

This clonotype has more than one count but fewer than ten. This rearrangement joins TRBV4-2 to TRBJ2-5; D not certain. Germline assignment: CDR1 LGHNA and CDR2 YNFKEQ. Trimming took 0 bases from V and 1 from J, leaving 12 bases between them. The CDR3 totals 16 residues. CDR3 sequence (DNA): TGTGCCAGCAGCCAAGAGGTCGGCGGTACCCAAGAGACCCAGTACTTC. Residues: CASSQEVGGTQETQYF.

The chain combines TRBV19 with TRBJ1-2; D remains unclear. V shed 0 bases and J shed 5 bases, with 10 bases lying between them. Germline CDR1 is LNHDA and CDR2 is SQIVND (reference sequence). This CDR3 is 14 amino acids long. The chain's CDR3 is CASSIDQGRYGYTF. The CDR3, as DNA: TGTGCCAGTAGTATAGATCAAGGAAGATATGGCTACACCTTC.

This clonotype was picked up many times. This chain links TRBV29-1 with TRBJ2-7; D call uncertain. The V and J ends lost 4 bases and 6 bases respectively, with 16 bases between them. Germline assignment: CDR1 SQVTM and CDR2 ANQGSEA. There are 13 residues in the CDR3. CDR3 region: CSVGLQTPGEQYF. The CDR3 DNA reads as TGCAGCGTTGGTCTCCAGACTCCCGGCGAGCAGTACTTC.

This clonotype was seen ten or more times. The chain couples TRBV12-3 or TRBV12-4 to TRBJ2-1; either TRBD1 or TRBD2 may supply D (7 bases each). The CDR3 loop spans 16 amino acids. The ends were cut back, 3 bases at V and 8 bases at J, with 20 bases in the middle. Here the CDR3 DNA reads TGTGCCAGCAGTTTCTGGGCAGGGGGGGCAGGCGATGAGCAGTTCTTC. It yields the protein CASSFWAGGAGDEQFF.

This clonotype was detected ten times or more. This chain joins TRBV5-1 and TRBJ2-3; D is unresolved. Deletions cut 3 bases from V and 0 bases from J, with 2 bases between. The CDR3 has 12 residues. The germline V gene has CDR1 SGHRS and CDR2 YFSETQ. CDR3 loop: CASSYSTDTQYF. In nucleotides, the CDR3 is TGCGCCAGCAGCTATAGCACAGATACGCAGTATTTT.

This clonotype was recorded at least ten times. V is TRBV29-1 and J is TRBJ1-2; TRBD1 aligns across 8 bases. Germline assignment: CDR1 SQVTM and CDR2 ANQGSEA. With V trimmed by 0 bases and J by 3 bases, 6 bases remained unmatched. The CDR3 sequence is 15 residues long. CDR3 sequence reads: CSVEEEDRGYYGYTF. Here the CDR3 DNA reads TGCAGCGTTGAAGAGGAAGACAGGGGATACTATGGCTACACCTTC.

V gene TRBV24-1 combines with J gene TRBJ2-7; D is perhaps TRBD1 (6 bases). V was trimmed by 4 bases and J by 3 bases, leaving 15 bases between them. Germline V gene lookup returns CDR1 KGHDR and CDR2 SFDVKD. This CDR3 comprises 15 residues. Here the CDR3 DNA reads TGTGCCACCAGTGAGCACAGGGTGGGCTTCTACGAGCAGTACTTC. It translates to CATSEHRVGFYEQYF.

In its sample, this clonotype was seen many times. CDR3 nucleotides: TGTGCCAGCAGTGAGAGGGGACAGGGGGCTACTGAAGCTTTCTTT. Its translation is CASSERGQGATEAFF. V usage is TRBV6-1 and J usage is TRBJ1-1; 12 nucleotides line up with TRBD1. From germline, CDR1 is MNHNS and CDR2 SASEGT. V lost 3 bases, J lost 5 bases, and 4 bases stayed unmatched. CDR3 size: 15 residues.

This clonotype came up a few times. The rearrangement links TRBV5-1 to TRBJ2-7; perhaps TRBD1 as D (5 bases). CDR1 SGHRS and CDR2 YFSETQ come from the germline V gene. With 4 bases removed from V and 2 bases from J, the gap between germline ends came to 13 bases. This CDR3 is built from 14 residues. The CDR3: CASSPSTETYEQYF. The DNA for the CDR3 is TGCGCCAGCAGCCCCTCGACAGAAACCTACGAGCAGTACTTC.

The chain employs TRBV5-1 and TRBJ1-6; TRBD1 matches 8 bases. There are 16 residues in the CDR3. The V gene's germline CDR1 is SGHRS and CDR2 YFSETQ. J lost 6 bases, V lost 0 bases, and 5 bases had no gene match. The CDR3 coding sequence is TGCGCCAGCAGCTTGGTAGGGACAGGACCTAATTCACCCCTCCACTTT. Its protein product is CASSLVGTGPNSPLHF.

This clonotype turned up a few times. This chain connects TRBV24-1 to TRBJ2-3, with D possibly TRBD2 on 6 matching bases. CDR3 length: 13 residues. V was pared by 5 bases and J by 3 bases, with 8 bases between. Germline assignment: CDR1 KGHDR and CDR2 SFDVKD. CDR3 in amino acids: CATSGLGTDTQYF. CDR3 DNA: TGTGCCACCAGTGGACTAGGGACAGATACGCAGTATTTT.